This T cell receptor (beta chain) was retrieved from a study of T cells in Graves' hyperthyroidism and ophthalmopathy. Study outcomes and limitations: Using 13 V-J features, a model discriminated ophthalmopathy from stable hyperthyroidism. The blood repertoire included most of the expanded thyroid clonotypes above 0.001. In validation, the model predicted ophthalmopathy. These predictions came a median roughly 6 months before onset.

To note about this clonotype: The antigen is undetermined.

The TCR beta CDR3 regions underwent amplification using RNA transcripts as the source. Initially, a first-round RT-PCR of the TCR CDR3 employed the HTBI primer set. A single record per CDR3 protein comes from TCRdb applying MiXCR to the multiplex PCR reads. Of over 700,000 distinct CDR3 sequences listed, 38% are singletons. This CDR3 contains 12 residues. The germline V and J ends were trimmed by 7 bases and 6 bases, with 12 bases remaining between them. CDR1 is MNHEY and CDR2 is SVGAGI in the germline V gene. Clinicians diagnosed patients from clinical symptoms, serum thyroxine and TRAb, thyroid ultrasound and orbital computed tomography.

The J gene is TRBJ1-2, the V gene TRBV6-5; D ambiguous. This TCR was recovered from a man between 18 and 29 years old with Graves' hyperthyroidism. Sequenced input: blood. In nucleotides, the CDR3 is TGTGCCAGCAACCAAGGCGGGGATGGCTACACCTTC. Amino acid sequence: CASNQGGDGYTF.